Following are 8 T cell receptor beta chains from one sample sequenced in a study of regulatory T cells in long-lasting Graves disease. Specified time point: newly diagnosed GD, antithyroid drugs for less than 3 months. Extracted RNA from PBMCs served as the source of the TCR library. Arm-PCR of CDR3 regions and iRepertoire HTBI primers were the basis on which TCR beta libraries were built. TCRdb reprocessed the multiplex PCR reads via MiXCR and lists one record per CDR3 protein. Of around 480,000 distinct CDR3 sequences detected, about 17% appear once; the ten largest clones hold 12%. These data also featured in a second study, about T cells in Graves' hyperthyroidism and ophthalmopathy.

The material was peripheral blood mononuclear cells (PBMCs), obtained at new diagnosis, from a patient treated with antithyroid drugs. These receptors all come from a man aged 35 to 55 with Graves disease.

The chain links TRBV11-2 to TRBJ2-1; 9 bases fit TRBD1. Losses at the gene ends were 1 base for V and 3 bases for J; bases not matched to a gene: 4. The CDR3 totals 16 residues. CDR1 is SGHAT and CDR2 is FQNNGV in the germline V gene. The CDR3 sequence: CASSLGDRGDYNEQFF. The CDR3 DNA reads TGTGCCAGCAGCTTAGGTGACAGGGGGGACTACAATGAGCAGTTCTTC.

This clonotype showed up many times. The chain recombines TRBV20-1 with TRBJ2-7, with a tentative D call TRBD1 (5 bases). Trimming shortened V by 3 bases and J by 6 bases, and 21 bases separated the two germline ends. The CDR3 has 15 residues. The germline V gene encodes CDR1 DFQATT and CDR2 SNEGSKA (reference sequence). CDR3 nucleotide sequence: TGCAGTGCTAGCGGCCAGGGTACCTACGGCCTCGAGCAGTACTTC. Translation gives CSASGQGTYGLEQYF.

This clonotype has ten or more counts. CDR3 amino acids: CASSLGLAGGVQFF. The CDR3 coding sequence is TGTGCCAGCAGCTTAGGACTAGCGGGAGGAGTGCAGTTCTTC. The chain joins TRBV11-2 to TRBJ2-1, with 13 positions matching TRBD2. The length of the CDR3 is 14 residues. In germline, CDR1 is SGHAT, CDR2 FQNNGV. J gave up 12 bases and V 1 base, and 3 bases lay outside the gene matches.

On this clonotype itself: A much larger clone is a single base away; this may be a read error. A read error is likely, as this CDR3 ends without the conserved phenylalanine or tryptophan. The chain couples TRBV12-3 or TRBV12-4 to TRBJ2-4, with D perhaps given as TRBD1 or TRBD2 (6 bases each). The DNA end favors TRBJ2-7, so the J call may be wrong. This CDR3 is 13 amino acids long. The chain's CDR3 is CASTLGGQSEQYL. CDR3 nucleotide sequence: TGTGCCAGCACCCTGGGGGGACAAAGCGAGCAGTACCTC.

This clonotype was observed a handful of times. The gene calls are TRBV29-1 and TRBJ2-5, with a weak D call TRBD1 (5 bases). The CDR3 is 16 residues long. Germline loops: CDR1 SQVTM, CDR2 ANQGSEA. With 0 bases removed from V and 3 bases from J, the gap between germline ends came to 17 bases. The chain's CDR3 is CSVEDWGRRLKETQYF. CDR3 DNA: TGCAGCGTTGAAGATTGGGGCAGAAGACTTAAAGAGACCCAGTACTTC. Combining the CDR3 with reference TRBV29-1 and TRBJ2-5 gives the whole variable domain SAVISQKPSRDICQRGTSLTIQCQVDSQVTMMFWYRQQPGQSLTLIATANQGSEATYESGFVIDKFPISRPNLTFSTLTVSNMSPEDSSIYLCSVEDWGRRLKETQYFGPGTRLLVL.

This clonotype was counted ten times or more. The chain recombines TRBV28 with TRBJ2-7, with D possibly matching TRBD1 (6 bases). The CDR3 length is 16 residues. Trimming stripped 5 bases from V and 0 bases from J, with 17 bases between. CDR1 and CDR2 (germline): MDHEN, SYDVKM. The CDR3 sequence: CASSQGSSGFSYEQYF. CDR3 DNA sequence: TGTGCCAGCAGTCAGGGGTCGTCAGGGTTCTCCTACGAGCAGTACTTC.

The CDR3 reads CASRSIRDEQYF. As DNA, the CDR3 is TGTGCCAGCCGATCGATAAGGGACGAGCAGTACTTC. The chain joins TRBV28 to TRBJ2-7; no clear D gene. Germline-derived CDR1 and CDR2 are MDHEN and SYDVKM. The CDR3 runs to 12 residues. Trimming stripped 8 bases from V and 5 bases from J, with 13 bases between. Drawing the rest from reference TRBV28 and TRBJ2-7, the complete variable domain is DVKVTQSSRYLVKRTGEKVFLECVQDMDHENMFWYRQDPGLGLRLIYFSYDVKMKEKGDIPEGYSVSREKKERFSLILESASTNQTSMYLCASRSIRDEQYFGPGTRLTVT.

Ten or more counts support this clonotype. The chain is built from TRBV7-8 and TRBJ1-2, with 7 nucleotides matching TRBD1. The CDR3 is 15 residues long. Unmatched junction bases numbered 7, after V lost 5 bases and J lost 1 base. From germline, CDR1 is SGHVS and CDR2 FQNEAQ. CDR3 sequence reads: CASSPRRGSNYGYTF. Written as DNA, the CDR3 is TGTGCCAGCAGCCCCCGCAGGGGGAGTAACTATGGCTACACCTTC.